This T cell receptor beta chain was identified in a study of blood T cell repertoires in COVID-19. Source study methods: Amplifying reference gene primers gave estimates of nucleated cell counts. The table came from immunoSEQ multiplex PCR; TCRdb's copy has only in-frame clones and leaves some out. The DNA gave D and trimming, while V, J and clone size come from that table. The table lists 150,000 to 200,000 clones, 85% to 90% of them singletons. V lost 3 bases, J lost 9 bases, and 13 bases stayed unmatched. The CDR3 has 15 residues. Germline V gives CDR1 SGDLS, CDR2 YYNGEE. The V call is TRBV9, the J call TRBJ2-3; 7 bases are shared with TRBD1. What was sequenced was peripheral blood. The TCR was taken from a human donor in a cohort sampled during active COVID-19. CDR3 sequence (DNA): TGTGCCAGCAGCGCCCCGGGACAGAGAATTTTAACGCAGTATTTT. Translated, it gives CASSAPGQRILTQYF.